This T cell receptor beta chain originates from a study of blood T cells in healthy people across ages. Study results and caveats: It was found that TCR beta diversity correlated strongly with the percentage of naive T cells.

With each sample, at least 5 micrograms of total RNA were extracted. Note on this clonotype: Antigen: not known.

Together with a sample-barcoded 5' primer, a J-beta primer mix was included in a second PCR lasting 7 to 11 cycles. TCRdb reprocessed the 5' RACE reads with MiXCR, giving one entry per CDR3 protein. This sample carries around 1,700,000 distinct CDR3 sequences, over 25% of them seen once, and the ten largest clones take around 7.7%. Trimming shortened V by 3 bases and J by 0 bases, and 11 bases separated the two germline ends. The CDR3 sequence is 15 residues long. The V and J genes are TRBV12-3 or TRBV12-4 and TRBJ1-1, with D tentatively TRBD1 (6 bases). Sequencing was carried out using blood. This receptor was obtained from a woman in her 30s in good health. The DNA for the CDR3 is TGTGCCAGCAGTTTCCGCGGGGGGCTGAACACTGAAGCTTTCTTT. Protein sequence: CASSFRGGLNTEAFF.